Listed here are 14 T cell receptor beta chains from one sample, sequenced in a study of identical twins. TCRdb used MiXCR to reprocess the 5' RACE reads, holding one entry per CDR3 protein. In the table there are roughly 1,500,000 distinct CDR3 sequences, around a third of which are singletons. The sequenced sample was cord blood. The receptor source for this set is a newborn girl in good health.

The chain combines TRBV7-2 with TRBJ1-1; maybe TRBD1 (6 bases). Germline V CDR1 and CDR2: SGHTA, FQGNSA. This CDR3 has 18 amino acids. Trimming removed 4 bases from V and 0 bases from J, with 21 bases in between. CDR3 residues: CASSSRARGHRMNTEAFF. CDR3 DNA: TGTGCCAGCAGCTCACGGGCCAGGGGACATAGGATGAACACTGAAGCTTTCTTT.

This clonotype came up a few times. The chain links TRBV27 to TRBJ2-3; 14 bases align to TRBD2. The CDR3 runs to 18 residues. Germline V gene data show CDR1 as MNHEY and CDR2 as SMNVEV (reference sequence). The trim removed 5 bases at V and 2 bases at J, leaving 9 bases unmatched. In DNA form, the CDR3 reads TGTGCCAGCAGTGGGGGACTAGCGGGAGCTCTCCCCACAGATACGCAGTATTTT. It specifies CASSGGLAGALPTDTQYF.

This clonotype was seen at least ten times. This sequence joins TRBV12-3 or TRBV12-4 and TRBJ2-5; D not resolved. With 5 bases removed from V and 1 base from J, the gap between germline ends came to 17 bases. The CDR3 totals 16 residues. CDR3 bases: TGTGCCAGCAGTCTCCTCCGCCGAGCTCGCCAAGAGACCCAGTACTTC. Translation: CASSLLRRARQETQYF.

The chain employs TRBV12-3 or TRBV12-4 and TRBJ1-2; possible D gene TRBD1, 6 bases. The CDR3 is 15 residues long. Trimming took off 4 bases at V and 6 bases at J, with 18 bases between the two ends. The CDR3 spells CASSSTGGAQNGYTF. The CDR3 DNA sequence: TGTGCCAGCAGTTCCACGGGGGGGGCGCAAAATGGCTACACCTTC.

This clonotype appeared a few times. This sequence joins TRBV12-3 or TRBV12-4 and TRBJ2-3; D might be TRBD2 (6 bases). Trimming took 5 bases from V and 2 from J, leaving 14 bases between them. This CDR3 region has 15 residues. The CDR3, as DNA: TGTGCCAGCAGTGGCCGGGACTCTAACACAGATACGCAGTATTTT. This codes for CASSGRDSNTDTQYF.

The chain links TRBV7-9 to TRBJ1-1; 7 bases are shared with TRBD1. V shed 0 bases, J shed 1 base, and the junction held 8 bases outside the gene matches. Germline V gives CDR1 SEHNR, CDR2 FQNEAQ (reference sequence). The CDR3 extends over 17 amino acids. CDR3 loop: CASSLALGQRSNTEAFF. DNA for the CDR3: TGTGCCAGCAGCTTAGCGCTGGGACAGCGGTCGAACACTGAAGCTTTCTTT.

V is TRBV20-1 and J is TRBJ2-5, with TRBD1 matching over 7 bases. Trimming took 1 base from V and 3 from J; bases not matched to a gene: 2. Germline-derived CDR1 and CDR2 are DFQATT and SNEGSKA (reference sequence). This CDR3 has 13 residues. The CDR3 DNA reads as TGCAGTGCTAGAGTACAGGGGAAAGAGACCCAGTACTTC. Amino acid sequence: CSARVQGKETQYF.

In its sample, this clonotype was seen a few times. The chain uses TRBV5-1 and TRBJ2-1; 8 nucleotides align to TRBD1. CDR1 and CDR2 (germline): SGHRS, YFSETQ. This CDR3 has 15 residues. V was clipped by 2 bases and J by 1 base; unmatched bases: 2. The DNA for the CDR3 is TGCGCCAGCAGCTTCAACAGGGGGTCCTACAATGAGCAGTTCTTC. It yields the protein CASSFNRGSYNEQFF.

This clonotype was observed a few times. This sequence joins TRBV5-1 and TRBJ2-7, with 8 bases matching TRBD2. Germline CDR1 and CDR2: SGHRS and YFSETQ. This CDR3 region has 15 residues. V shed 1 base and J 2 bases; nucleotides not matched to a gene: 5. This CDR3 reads CASSLFTSGPYEQYF. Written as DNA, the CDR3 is TGCGCCAGCAGCTTGTTTACTAGCGGCCCCTACGAGCAGTACTTC.

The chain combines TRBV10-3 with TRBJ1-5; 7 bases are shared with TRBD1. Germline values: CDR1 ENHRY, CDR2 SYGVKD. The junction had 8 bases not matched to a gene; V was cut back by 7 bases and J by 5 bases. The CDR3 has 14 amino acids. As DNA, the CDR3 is TGTGCCATCACCCTGACAGGGAGGGATCAGCCCCAGCATTTT. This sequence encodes CAITLTGRDQPQHF.

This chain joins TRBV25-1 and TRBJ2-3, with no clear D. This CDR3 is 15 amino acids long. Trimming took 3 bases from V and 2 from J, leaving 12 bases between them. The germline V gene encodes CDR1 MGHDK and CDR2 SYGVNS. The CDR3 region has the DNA TGTGCCAGCAGTGATCTTGTTAGCCTCACAGATACGCAGTATTTT. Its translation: CASSDLVSLTDTQYF.

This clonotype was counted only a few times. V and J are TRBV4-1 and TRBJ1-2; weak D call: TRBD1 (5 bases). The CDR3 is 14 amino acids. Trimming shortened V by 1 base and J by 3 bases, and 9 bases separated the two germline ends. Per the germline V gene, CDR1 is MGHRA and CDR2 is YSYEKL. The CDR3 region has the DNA TGCGCCAGCAGCCAAGTGGGGGACCACTATGGCTACACCTTC. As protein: CASSQVGDHYGYTF.

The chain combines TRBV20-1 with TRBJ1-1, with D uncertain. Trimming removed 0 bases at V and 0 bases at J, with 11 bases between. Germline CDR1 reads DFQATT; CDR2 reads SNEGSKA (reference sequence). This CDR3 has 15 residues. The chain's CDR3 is CSARDLGIMNTEAFF. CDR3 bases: TGCAGTGCTAGAGATCTCGGGATCATGAACACTGAAGCTTTCTTT.

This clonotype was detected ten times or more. The CDR3 is CSAATPTYEQYF. As DNA, the CDR3 is TGCAGTGCTGCGACCCCCACCTACGAGCAGTACTTC. The chain combines TRBV20-1 with TRBJ2-7, with D uncertain. V was clipped by 5 bases and J by 2 bases, with 10 bases between them. The CDR3 runs to 12 residues. Per the germline V gene, CDR1 is DFQATT and CDR2 is SNEGSKA (reference sequence).